This T cell receptor (beta chain) is from a study of persistence of HIV-infected CD4 T cells. The CDR3 spans 15 residues. V was cut by 0 bases and J by 2 bases, with 8 bases left in between. Germline values: CDR1 MGHRA, CDR2 YSYEKL. Cells were stimulated nonspecifically with anti-CD3/anti-CD28 magnetic beads. Responding CD4+ T cells were sorted by upregulation of both CD40 ligand and CD69. In regard to this clone: Its target is unknown.

The immunoSEQ assay was version 4, run in survey mode. Produced via immunoSEQ multiplex PCR; TCRdb's table is partial and in-frame only. The sample carries about 43,000 clones, 89% recorded once. This sequence originates from an adult man with HIV who was CMV-seropositive. The rearrangement uses TRBV4-1 and TRBJ1-5; no clear D. The sequencing used CD4+ T cells sorted from PBMCs after approximately 20-hour stimulation, collected from a patient who received antiretroviral therapy. The chain's CDR3 is CASSQDDRRNQPQHF. In DNA, the CDR3 is TGCGCCAGCAGCCAAGATGACCGCCGCAATCAGCCCCAGCATTTT.